The 28 T cell receptor beta chains presented below share a single source sample, sequenced in a study of blood T cell repertoires in COVID-19. Generated by immunoSEQ multiplex PCR, the TCRdb table keeps only in-frame clones and is missing some. The sample has approximately 250,000 clones; approximately 87% are singletons. Sequenced input: peripheral blood. The source is a man in his sixties who had recovered from COVID-19.

V usage is TRBV15 and J usage is TRBJ2-7, with D tentatively TRBD2 (6 bases). V lost 8 bases and J lost 2, with 16 bases in between. CDR1 and CDR2 (germline): LNHNV, YYDKDF (reference sequence). The CDR3 runs to 14 residues. The CDR3 DNA sequence: TGTGCCACCTCGCGGGCCGGAGGGGCCTACGAGCAGTACTTC. Translation: CATSRAGGAYEQYF.

The rearrangement joins TRBV6-5 to TRBJ2-2; 8 nucleotides agree with TRBD1. V lost 4 bases, J lost 4 bases, and 5 bases stayed unmatched. CDR1 MNHEY and CDR2 SVGAGI come from the germline V gene. CDR3 length: 15 amino acids. CDR3 residues: CASSFETGATGELFF. CDR3 sequence (DNA): TGTGCCAGCAGTTTCGAGACAGGGGCCACCGGGGAGCTGTTTTTT.

The chain joins TRBV14 to TRBJ2-3; 9 bases match TRBD1. This CDR3 contains 17 residues. Unmatched junction bases numbered 15, after V lost 2 bases and J lost 9 bases. Germline-derived CDR1 and CDR2 are SGHDN and FVKESK. CDR3 amino acids: CASSQRPGQGKFRTQYF. CDR3 sequence (DNA): TGTGCCAGCAGCCAACGACCGGGACAGGGAAAGTTTAGGACGCAGTATTTT.

The chain couples TRBV19 to TRBJ1-5; D unclear. V was cut by 3 bases and J by 6 bases, with 12 bases left in between. Germline values: CDR1 LNHDA, CDR2 SQIVND (reference sequence). This CDR3 contains 14 residues. CDR3 residues: CASSMGRRLQPQHF. The DNA for the CDR3 is TGTGCCAGTAGTATGGGCAGGAGGCTTCAGCCCCAGCATTTT.

This chain links TRBV25-1 with TRBJ1-6; possible D gene TRBD1, 5 bases. CDR1 and CDR2 from the germline V gene are MGHDK and SYGVNS. V shed 5 bases and J shed 7 bases, with 18 bases lying between them. The CDR3 consists of 16 residues. In DNA, the CDR3 is TGTGCCAGCAGTCCAGATCGCGGGACGCTGAATTCACCCCTCCACTTT. Its translation: CASSPDRGTLNSPLHF.

V is TRBV2 and J is TRBJ1-4; possible D gene TRBD1, 6 bases. The CDR3 runs to 16 residues. Per the germline V gene, CDR1 is SNHLY and CDR2 is FYNNEI. V was pared by 0 bases and J by 8 bases, with 16 bases between. CDR3 nucleotide sequence: TGTGCCAGCAGTGAAGCGCTTGACAGGCAAAGGGAAAAACTGTTTTTT. Protein product: CASSEALDRQREKLFF.

CDR3 region: CASSGGSGNTEAFF. DNA for the CDR3: TGCGCCAGCAGCGGCGGGTCGGGGAACACTGAAGCTTTCTTT. The chain links TRBV5-1 to TRBJ1-1; D call uncertain. The CDR3 length is 14 residues. Germline values: CDR1 SGHRS, CDR2 YFSETQ. V was cut by 4 bases and J by 1 base, with 11 bases left in between.

The genes are TRBV5-6 and TRBJ1-1; unclear D gene. V lost 4 bases and J lost 5, with 9 bases in between. This CDR3 comprises 12 residues. The germline CDR1 and CDR2 sequences are SGHDT and YYEEEE. The CDR3 coding sequence is TGTGCCAGCAGCATCTCCCTTACTGAAGCTTTCTTT. It translates to CASSISLTEAFF.

The genes are TRBV7-2 and TRBJ1-1; 7 nucleotides align to TRBD1. Germline V gene sequence: CDR1 SGHTA, CDR2 FQGNSA. The CDR3 extends over 16 amino acids. J was trimmed by 4 bases and V by 5 bases; bases with no gene match: 13. CDR3 in amino acids: CASSPEATGIGTEAFF. Written as DNA, the CDR3 is TGTGCCAGCAGCCCTGAAGCGACAGGGATCGGCACTGAAGCTTTCTTT. The full variable domain, its missing parts supplied by reference TRBV7-2 and TRBJ1-1, is GAGVSQSPSNKVTEKGKDVELRCDPISGHTALYWYRQSLGQGLEFLIYFQGNSAPDKSGLPSDRFSAERTGGSVSTLTIQRTQQEDSAVYLCASSPEATGIGTEAFFGQGTRLTVV.

The chain carries TRBV6-5 and TRBJ2-1; D is ambiguous. This CDR3 comprises 15 residues. The germline gives CDR1 MNHEY, CDR2 SVGAGI. V dropped 5 bases and J dropped 6 bases, with 17 bases sitting between them. The CDR3 DNA reads TGTGCCAGCAGTCCATACACAGATTTCGGCAATGAGCAGTTCTTC. It specifies CASSPYTDFGNEQFF.

This chain uses TRBV5-5 with TRBJ2-3; 12 positions match TRBD2. CDR1 and CDR2 from the germline V gene are SGHKS and YYEKEE (reference sequence). The CDR3 is made up of 17 amino acids. After removal of 3 bases from V and 4 bases from J, the junction contained 9 bases not matched to a gene. CDR3 sequence (DNA): TGTGCCAGCAGCTGGGACCTAGCGGGGGGGCCGGCAGATACGCAGTATTTT. Translated: CASSWDLAGGPADTQYF.

The CDR3 reads CASSSPGESYEQYF. CDR3 bases: TGTGCCAGTAGTTCCCCGGGGGAATCCTACGAGCAGTACTTC. The J gene is TRBJ2-7, the V gene TRBV19; TRBD2 might be the D (6 bases). Germline assignment: CDR1 LNHDA and CDR2 SQIVND (reference sequence). The CDR3 spans 14 residues. V lost 5 bases, J lost 1 base, and 12 bases lay in between.

The chain has TRBV6-5 and TRBJ2-3; possible D gene TRBD2, 6 bases. The V and J ends lost 6 bases and 4 bases respectively, with 11 bases between them. This CDR3 spans 13 amino acids. Germline loops: CDR1 MNHEY, CDR2 SVGAGI. The CDR3 protein is CASSNGGPDTQYF. The CDR3 DNA sequence: TGTGCCAGCAGCAACGGAGGGCCAGATACGCAGTATTTT.

The chain combines TRBV5-1 with TRBJ2-3; 9 positions agree with TRBD1. This CDR3 has 16 amino acids. V was pared by 4 bases and J by 3 bases, with 9 bases of the junction left unmatched. Germline V gene data show CDR1 as SGHRS and CDR2 as YFSETQ. CDR3 loop: CASSLRTGEGTDTQYF. DNA of the CDR3: TGCGCCAGCAGCCTCCGGACAGGGGAAGGTACAGATACGCAGTATTTT.

CDR3 in DNA: TGCGCCAGCAGCTTGTGGGCCAGCTCTGGGGCCAACGTCCTGACTTTC. This encodes CASSLWASSGANVLTF. V is TRBV5-1 and J is TRBJ2-6; D unresolved. Trimming removed 1 base from V and 0 bases from J, with 8 bases in between. CDR3 length equals 16 residues. The germline CDR1 and CDR2 sequences are SGHRS and YFSETQ.

The chain combines TRBV28 with TRBJ2-3, with D tentatively TRBD1 (6 bases). Germline V gene sequence: CDR1 MDHEN, CDR2 SYDVKM. V was shortened by 7 bases and J by 0 bases, with 14 bases between the two germline ends. This CDR3 is built from 15 residues. This CDR3 is CASMGQGLSTDTQYF. DNA for the CDR3: TGTGCCAGCATGGGGCAGGGGCTCAGCACAGATACGCAGTATTTT. The complete variable domain, with remaining parts taken from reference TRBV28 and TRBJ2-3, reads DVKVTQSSRYLVKRTGEKVFLECVQDMDHENMFWYRQDPGLGLRLIYFSYDVKMKEKGDIPEGYSVSREKKERFSLILESASTNQTSMYLCASMGQGLSTDTQYFGPGTRLTVL.

The gene calls are TRBV14 and TRBJ2-3; 8 bases are shared with TRBD2. Germline V gene sequence: CDR1 SGHDN, CDR2 FVKESK. CDR3 size: 18 residues. Trimming at V came to 0 bases and at J to 1 base, leaving 9 bases not matched to a gene. The CDR3 DNA follows: TGTGCCAGCAGCCAAGATCTCCTGGCGGGGGGTGGCACAGATACGCAGTATTTT. Amino acid sequence: CASSQDLLAGGGTDTQYF.

V gene TRBV11-2 combines with J gene TRBJ2-1; D is unclear. Germline V CDR1 and CDR2: SGHAT, FQNNGV. This CDR3 comprises 18 residues. The ends were cut back, 2 bases at V and 2 bases at J, with 19 bases in the middle. CDR3 DNA: TGTGCCAGCAGCTTAAATCCCCAGCGAGCCCTTACCTACAATGAGCAGTTCTTC. It codes for CASSLNPQRALTYNEQFF.

The chain is built from TRBV2 and TRBJ1-1; D remains ambiguous. The CDR3 extends over 14 amino acids. Germline CDR1 and CDR2: SNHLY and FYNNEI. Deletions cut 2 bases from V and 1 base from J, with 8 bases between. CDR3 in DNA: TGTGCCAGCAGTGAAAAAGGAGCGAACACTGAAGCTTTCTTT. This sequence encodes CASSEKGANTEAFF. Complete variable domain (other parts from reference TRBV2 and TRBJ1-1): EPEVTQTPSHQVTQMGQEVILRCVPISNHLYFYWYRQILGQKVEFLVSFYNNEISEKSEIFDDQFSVERPDGSNFTLKIRSTKLEDSAMYFCASSEKGANTEAFFGQGTRLTVV.

V and J are TRBV30 and TRBJ2-1; 7 nucleotides line up with TRBD2. CDR1 GTSNPN and CDR2 SVGIG come from the germline V gene (reference sequence). The V and J ends lost 3 bases and 7 bases, in that order; junction bases with no gene match: 12. The CDR3 is 15 amino acids. The CDR3 reads CAWSSSGIAGNEQFF. The CDR3 coding sequence is TGTGCCTGGAGCTCCAGCGGGATTGCTGGTAATGAGCAGTTCTTC.

The gene calls are TRBV19 and TRBJ2-4; possibly TRBD1 for D (5 bases). This CDR3 is built from 16 residues. Trimming left V 7 bases short and J 2 bases short, with 18 bases between. Germline V gene lookup returns CDR1 LNHDA and CDR2 SQIVND (reference sequence). The CDR3 here is CASMEPRGRSKNIQYF. The CDR3 DNA sequence: TGTGCCAGTATGGAGCCAAGGGGAAGGTCCAAAAACATTCAGTACTTC.

V and J are TRBV30 and TRBJ2-7; D is possibly TRBD1 (5 bases). CDR1 is GTSNPN, CDR2 SVGIG, per germline (reference sequence). V gave up 0 bases and J gave up 6 bases, with 15 bases separating them. The CDR3 is made up of 14 amino acids. The CDR3 loop reads CAWSVQASYFEQYF. The CDR3 bases are TGTGCCTGGAGTGTACAGGCTAGTTATTTCGAGCAGTACTTC.

This clone was seen a single time. V is TRBV25-1 and J is TRBJ2-2; 8 bases are shared with TRBD2. The CDR3 sequence is 17 residues long. Germline V gene sequence: CDR1 MGHDK, CDR2 SYGVNS. V shed 2 bases and J 6 bases; nucleotides not matched to a gene: 11. CDR3 DNA: TGTGCCAGCAGTGAAACAATCGGGGTAGCGGGGTCCGGGGAGCTGTTTTTT. It yields the protein CASSETIGVAGSGELFF.

This chain links TRBV5-1 with TRBJ2-1, with TRBD2 matching over 12 bases. The J segment lost 10 bases and the V segment lost 4 bases, leaving 6 bases of the junction unmatched. CDR1 is SGHRS, CDR2 YFSETQ, per germline. The CDR3 has 14 amino acids. CDR3 bases: TGCGCCAGCAGCGGGACTAGCGGGCCGGGGGAGCAGTTCTTC. Its translation: CASSGTSGPGEQFF. Full variable domain (remainder filled in from reference TRBV5-1 and TRBJ2-1): KAGVTQTPRYLIKTRGQQVTLSCSPISGHRSVSWYQQTPGQGLQFLFEYFSETQRNKGNFPGRFSGRQFSNSRSEMNVSTLELGDSALYLCASSGTSGPGEQFFGPGTRLTVL.

This rearrangement joins TRBV5-1 to TRBJ2-2, with D possibly TRBD2 on 5 matching bases. Trimming took off 4 bases at V and 4 bases at J, with 14 bases between the two ends. The CDR3 sequence is 15 residues long. CDR1 is SGHRS, CDR2 YFSETQ, per germline. CDR3 amino acids: CASSLIISGTGELFF. The CDR3 bases are TGCGCCAGCAGCCTAATCATAAGCGGCACCGGGGAGCTGTTTTTT.

This clone was found a few times. The V gene is TRBV5-4, the J gene TRBJ1-4; TRBD1 agrees at 7 bases. Germline V lookup: CDR1 SGHNT, CDR2 YYREEE (reference sequence). CDR3 size: 15 residues. V trimming: 0 bases; J trimming: 5 bases; junction bases outside the gene matches: 4. Here the CDR3 reads CASSLGNRGNEKLFF. DNA for the CDR3: TGTGCCAGCAGCTTGGGTAACAGGGGCAATGAAAAACTGTTTTTT.

The V and J genes are TRBV2 and TRBJ2-3; no clear D. The CDR3 has 14 residues. The germline CDR1 and CDR2 sequences are SNHLY and FYNNEI. V shed 4 bases and J shed 2 bases, with 10 bases lying between them. The DNA of the CDR3 is TGTGCCAGCAGTGGCTGGGCCAACACAGATACGCAGTATTTT. Its protein product is CASSGWANTDTQYF.

V and J are TRBV11-2 and TRBJ2-6; D perhaps matches TRBD2 (6 bases). The germline CDR1 and CDR2 sequences are SGHAT and FQNNGV. Trimming took 5 bases from V and 4 from J, leaving 18 bases between them. This CDR3 contains 17 residues. CDR3 protein: CASSRLASGVGANVLTF. DNA for the CDR3: TGTGCCAGCAGCCGCTTGGCATCGGGGGTCGGGGCCAACGTCCTGACTTTC. Full variable domain (missing parts from reference TRBV11-2 and TRBJ2-6): EAGVAQSPRYKIIEKRQSVAFWCNPISGHATLYWYQQILGQGPKLLIQFQNNGVVDDSQLPKDRFSAERLKGVDSTLKIQPAKLEDSAVYLCASSRLASGVGANVLTFGAGSRLTVL.